These T cell receptor beta chains were read from a single sample in a study of T cells in Graves' hyperthyroidism and ophthalmopathy. From the multiplex PCR reads, TCRdb called clonotypes with MiXCR, one entry per CDR3 protein. Of roughly 580,000 distinct CDR3 sequences listed, roughly 14% were seen once; the top ten hold 5% to 7%. Sequencing was done on a sample of blood. These TCRs come from a woman under 40 with Graves' hyperthyroidism that later progressed to Graves' ophthalmopathy. Both conserved end residues are part of each CDR3. Fields, in order: V gene, clone size, J gene, D gene, CDR3 protein, CDR3 DNA. D genes are given only for firm matches. Only part of the rows carry a size: once, few, many, or a class if the clone is expanded.

TRBV11-2	-	TRBJ2-3	-	CASNLLEGPLPDTQYF	TGTGCCAGCAACCTACTAGAGGGTCCCCTTCCAGATACGCAGTATTTT
TRBV7-2	many	TRBJ2-5	TRBD2	CASSLATSGQETQYF	TGTGCCAGCAGCTTAGCTACTAGCGGCCAAGAGACCCAGTACTTC
TRBV6-1	-	TRBJ1-6	TRBD1	CASTSDRESNSPLHF	TGTGCCAGCACATCGGACAGGGAGAGTAATTCACCCCTCCACTTT
TRBV28	many	TRBJ1-5	-	CASSFYRINQPQHF	TGTGCCAGCAGTTTTTACAGGATAAATCAGCCCCAGCATTTT
TRBV5-5	-	TRBJ2-1	-	CASSFGRLVHEQFF	TGTGCCAGCAGCTTCGGTCGGTTGGTCCATGAGCAGTTCTTC
TRBV11-2	many	TRBJ2-3	TRBD1	CASSLVPQGADTQYF	TGTGCCAGCAGCTTAGTCCCACAGGGGGCAGATACGCAGTATTTT
TRBV20-1	-	TRBJ1-4	TRBD1	CSAREGGTGNEKLFF	TGCAGTGCTAGAGAAGGCGGGACAGGGAATGAAAAACTGTTTTTT
TRBV6-2/TRBV6-3	many	TRBJ2-1	TRBD2	CASRLAGERNEQFF	TGTGCCAGCAGACTAGCGGGAGAGAGGAATGAGCAGTTCTTC
TRBV30	-	TRBJ2-2	-	CAWSAGSYLTGELFF	TGTGCCTGGAGTGCCGGGTCGTACCTCACCGGGGAGCTGTTTTTT
TRBV28	many	TRBJ2-3	-	CASSSHQEGASTDTQYF	TGTGCCAGCAGTTCCCACCAGGAAGGGGCTTCCACAGATACGCAGTATTTT
TRBV11-2	many	TRBJ1-2	-	CASSNRGAWDGYTF	TGTGCCAGCAGCAACCGAGGCGCCTGGGATGGCTACACCTTC
TRBV5-1	many	TRBJ2-1	-	CASSLGVVDEQFF	TGCGCCAGCAGCTTAGGGGTTGTGGACGAGCAGTTCTTC
TRBV2	many	TRBJ2-3	TRBD2	CASTTSGPSTDTQYF	TGTGCCAGCACGACTAGCGGGCCTAGCACAGATACGCAGTATTTT